This TCR beta chain was captured by sequencing in a study of metastatic and nonmetastatic thyroid tumors. At the level of the study: A comparison of repertoires was made across blood and tumor or nodule tissue from malignant and benign thyroid patients.

This clone qualifies as medium-sized. As yet, its antigen is unknown. In the authors' methods: In papillary thyroid cancer, a distant-metastasis classifier was built using CDR3 differences across clinicopathological groups. TCRdb re-analyzed the PCR reads using MiXCR. Here the V and J calls rest on TCRdb's processing, not on the authors' analysis. The sample shows about 15,000 clones, about 28% of them seen only once. No patient had received any treatment before thyroid surgery. There are 11 residues in the CDR3. Trimming pared 7 bases from V and 4 bases from J, leaving 7 bases between. The V gene's germline CDR1 is SNHLY and CDR2 FYNNEI. Study results and limitations: Significantly greater TCR beta diversity was reportedly found in malignant thyroid tumors than in benign nodules (in blood and tumor).

This sequence was found in a female donor with papillary thyroid cancer or a benign thyroid nodule (not recorded which). Some clones in this sample may be carry-over from other donors' samples. Sample: blood. The rearrangement links TRBV2 to TRBJ1-1; a weak D match, TRBD1 (5 bases). CDR3 nucleotides: TGTGCCAGCACTGGGGGCACTGAAGCTTTCTTT. Its protein is CASTGGTEAFF. Using reference TRBV2 and TRBJ1-1 for the parts outside the CDR3, the full variable domain is EPEVTQTPSHQVTQMGQEVILRCVPISNHLYFYWYRQILGQKVEFLVSFYNNEISEKSEIFDDQFSVERPDGSNFTLKIRSTKLEDSAMYFCASTGGTEAFFGQGTRLTVV.